The 5 T cell receptor beta chains below all came from one sample that was sequenced in a study of shared clonotypes between healthy human individuals. Using immunoSEQ multiplex PCR, the repertoire was profiled, and TCRdb retains in-frame clones only, with some absent. The sample lists about 2.1 million clones; around 93% were seen once. CD45RO-negative cells were positively selected for CCR7, leaving out terminally differentiated effector memory CD45RA+ cells. Sequencing was performed on naive CD8+ T cells from PBMCs. All receptors derive from a man between 18 and 35 years old in good health. Some clones in this sample may be carry-over from other donors' samples.

The V gene is TRBV28, the J gene TRBJ1-5; 10 bases align to TRBD1. Germline CDR1 is MDHEN and CDR2 is SYDVKM. J was trimmed by 5 bases and V by 5 bases; bases with no gene match: 6. This CDR3 comprises 15 residues. CDR3 sequence (DNA): TGTGCCAGCAGTCCGGGACAGGGGTTCTATCAGCCCCAGCATTTT. This gives the protein CASSPGQGFYQPQHF. The entire variable domain, with the rest obtained from reference TRBV28 and TRBJ1-5, is as follows: DVKVTQSSRYLVKRTGEKVFLECVQDMDHENMFWYRQDPGLGLRLIYFSYDVKMKEKGDIPEGYSVSREKKERFSLILESASTNQTSMYLCASSPGQGFYQPQHFGDGTRLSIL.

The J gene is TRBJ2-2, the V gene TRBV29-1; 7 bases line up with TRBD2. The CDR3 has 14 residues. Per germline, CDR1 SQVTM and CDR2 ANQGSEA. The V and J ends lost 4 bases and 1 base, in that order; junction bases with no gene match: 3. The CDR3 DNA sequence: TGCAGCGTTGCCCTAGCGGTGAACACCGGGGAGCTGTTTTTT. Its protein product is CSVALAVNTGELFF.

This clone was seen only once. CDR3 amino acids: CASSLTLGLGADTQYF. In DNA form, the CDR3 reads TGTGCCAGCAGCCTCACCCTGGGGCTAGGGGCAGATACGCAGTATTTT. The gene calls are TRBV27 and TRBJ2-3, with D possibly being TRBD1 (5 bases). Looked up from germline, CDR1 is MNHEY and CDR2 is SMNVEV (reference sequence). The CDR3 is 16 amino acids. V lost 6 bases, J lost 4 bases, and 20 bases lay in between.

The CDR3 region is CASSFARDSSYNEQFF. The CDR3 DNA reads TGCGCCAGCAGCTTTGCGCGGGATAGCTCCTACAATGAGCAGTTCTTC. The chain has TRBV5-1 and TRBJ2-1; a possible D gene is TRBD2 (6 bases). This CDR3 comprises 16 residues. V lost 2 bases to trimming and J lost 0 bases, with 12 bases between them. CDR1 is SGHRS and CDR2 is YFSETQ in the germline V gene. Looking up the rest from reference TRBV5-1 and TRBJ2-1 gives the full variable domain: KAGVTQTPRYLIKTRGQQVTLSCSPISGHRSVSWYQQTPGQGLQFLFEYFSETQRNKGNFPGRFSGRQFSNSRSEMNVSTLELGDSALYLCASSFARDSSYNEQFFGPGTRLTVL.

The chain recombines TRBV30 with TRBJ2-6; TRBD1 matches 7 bases. The CDR3 contains 17 residues. The V segment lost 7 bases and the J segment 0 bases; nucleotides outside the gene matches: 12. Per germline, CDR1 GTSNPN and CDR2 SVGIG (reference sequence). The CDR3 DNA follows: TGTGCCTCAACTACCGGGACAGCGACCTCTGGGGCCAACGTCCTGACTTTC. Protein: CASTTGTATSGANVLTF.